The entry below gives a single T cell receptor (beta chain) sequence along with its context. Its antigen is currently unknown. This entry is derived from a study of T cell responses to AZD1222 COVID-19 vaccine. General study results and limits: Regions left unmutated in variants are reportedly the target of nearly half of spike-specific TCRs. Vaccination with two AZD1222 doses was followed by a rise in Spike-specific TCR breadth and depth. The donors showed a predominance of white British ancestry and of females, with possible underestimation of clonal diversity.

This CDR3 spans 13 amino acids. Germline V gene sequence: CDR1 ENHRY, CDR2 SYGVKD. V was pared by 6 bases and J by 6 bases, with 4 bases of the junction left unmatched. TCRdb's table, derived via immunoSEQ multiplex PCR, lists solely in-frame clones and lacks some. The sample holds around 81,000 clones, 85% to 95% seen once. The source material was peripheral blood, sampled 28 days after the second AZD1222 dose. This sequence joins TRBV10-3 and TRBJ2-3, with 9 bases lining up with TRBD1. The sequence was collected from an adult who received the AZD1222 COVID-19 vaccine. CDR3: CAIRGQGVDTQYF. CDR3 sequence (DNA): TGTGCCATCAGGGGACAGGGTGTTGATACGCAGTATTTT.